This entry describes one T cell receptor beta chain. The sample belongs to a study of blood T cell repertoires in COVID-19. Study-level information: Acute and convalescent COVID-19 specimens originated in the United States, Italy and Spain. Sources were T cells, B-cell-depleted T cells, or PBMCs; the material itself was cDNA or gDNA.

Original processing notes: The assay estimated nucleated cells by amplifying reference gene primers. Sequenced by immunoSEQ multiplex PCR; TCRdb stores in-frame clones only, minus some. Clone size and V and J calls were adopted from that table, with D and trimming inferred from the DNA. The sample records around 320,000 clones, 75% to 85% being singletons. The CDR3 has 15 amino acids. Germline CDR1 is SGDLS and CDR2 is YYNGEE. V was shortened by 2 bases and J by 4 bases, with 13 bases between the two germline ends. V usage is TRBV9 and J usage is TRBJ1-3; no firm D call. The sample taken for sequencing was peripheral blood. The origin of this receptor is a human donor in a cohort sampled during active COVID-19. The CDR3 DNA is TGTGCCAGCAGCGTTACGGGTTCCGTAGGAAACACCATATATTTT. It encodes CASSVTGSVGNTIYF.